This TCR beta chain was captured in a study of T cell repertoires in cytomegalovirus infection. Worth noting for this clonotype: The antigen is not known.

V was shortened by 3 bases and J by 2 bases, with 11 bases between the two germline ends. The CDR3 sequence is 14 residues long. Each CDR3 protein is one row after TCRdb ran MiXCR on the reads. The sample carries hundreds of thousands of distinct CDR3 sequences, 42% recorded once. The sample here was cultured PBMCs, taken from culture after CMV antigen stimulation. The source of this sequence is a human donor in good health (CMV status not recorded). Some clones in this sample may be carry-over from other donors' samples. The chain uses TRBV12-3 or TRBV12-4 and TRBJ2-7, with a tentative D call TRBD1 (6 bases). CDR3 DNA: TGTGCCAGCAGTTTCCAGGGGTTGGCCTACGAGCAGTACTTC. Protein sequence: CASSFQGLAYEQYF.